Listed below are T cell receptor beta chains from one sample, sequenced in a study of cytomegalovirus exposure and HLA in healthy donors. Clones were sequenced by immunoSEQ multiplex PCR, and TCRdb holds only the in-frame ones, with some missing. Seen here are more than 150,000 clones, 81% observed once, and the top ten hold less than 4.5%. Source material: PBMCs. Every receptor here comes from a man in his fifties in good health and CMV-seronegative. Both conserved end residues are part of each CDR3. D genes are given only for firm matches. Some rows mark clone size as missing; the rest say once, few, many or name a class of expanded clone.

V gene: TRBV29-1; D gene: TRBD1; clone size: NA; J gene: TRBJ2-1; CDR3 DNA: TGCAGCGCCGGACAGGCAGAGCAGTTCTTC; CDR3 protein: CSAGQAEQFF
V gene: TRBV7-2; D gene: TRBD1; clone size: NA; J gene: TRBJ2-7; CDR3 DNA: TGTGCCAGCAGCTTCGGGACAGGTACGGGTTACGAGCAGTACTTC; CDR3 protein: CASSFGTGTGYEQYF
V gene: TRBV6-1; D gene: NA; clone size: NA; J gene: TRBJ2-4; CDR3 DNA: TGTGCCAGCAGTTCTACAGGAGGGGGGGAAAACATTCAGTACTTC; CDR3 protein: CASSSTGGGENIQYF
V gene: TRBV11-2; D gene: TRBD1; clone size: NA; J gene: TRBJ1-2; CDR3 DNA: TGTGCCAGCAGCTTAGGTCGGACAGGGTTTGGCTACACCTTC; CDR3 protein: CASSLGRTGFGYTF
V gene: TRBV9; D gene: TRBD2; clone size: NA; J gene: TRBJ2-3; CDR3 DNA: TGTGCCAGCAGCGTAGCTACTAGCGGGGGGCAGTTTCGTCCGGATACGCAGTATTTT; CDR3 protein: CASSVATSGGQFRPDTQYF
V gene: TRBV27; D gene: NA; clone size: NA; J gene: TRBJ2-3; CDR3 DNA: TGTGCCAGCAGTTTATCCAGGGGGGGCACAGATACGCAGTATTTT; CDR3 protein: CASSLSRGGTDTQYF
V gene: TRBV27; D gene: NA; clone size: NA; J gene: TRBJ1-1; CDR3 DNA: TGTGCCAGCAGTTTGGGGGCGCAGAACACTGAAGCTTTCTTT; CDR3 protein: CASSLGAQNTEAFF
V gene: TRBV11-1; D gene: TRBD1; clone size: NA; J gene: TRBJ2-7; CDR3 DNA: TGTGCCAGCAGCCTCAAGAGGACAGGCGATACCTACGAGCAGTACTTC; CDR3 protein: CASSLKRTGDTYEQYF
V gene: TRBV29-1; D gene: TRBD1; clone size: NA; J gene: TRBJ1-1; CDR3 DNA: TGCAGCGTTCAGACAGGGGTCACTGAAGCTTTCTTT; CDR3 protein: CSVQTGVTEAFF
V gene: TRBV9; D gene: NA; clone size: NA; J gene: TRBJ2-1; CDR3 DNA: TGTGCCAGCAGCCTCGAACAGGGCTCTGAGCAGTTCTTC; CDR3 protein: CASSLEQGSEQFF
V gene: TRBV29-1; D gene: NA; clone size: NA; J gene: TRBJ2-5; CDR3 DNA: TGCAGCGGCGGGGTCGGAGAGACCCAGTACTTC; CDR3 protein: CSGGVGETQYF
V gene: TRBV25-1; D gene: NA; clone size: NA; J gene: TRBJ1-4; CDR3 DNA: TGTGCCAGCAGTGAATTTTGGGCAGAAAATGAAAAACTGTTTTTT; CDR3 protein: CASSEFWAENEKLFF
V gene: TRBV7-2; D gene: NA; clone size: NA; J gene: TRBJ1-1; CDR3 DNA: TGTGCCAGCAGCACAAGGAGGAGGACTGAAGCTTTCTTT; CDR3 protein: CASSTRRRTEAFF
V gene: TRBV7-2; D gene: NA; clone size: NA; J gene: TRBJ1-1; CDR3 DNA: TGTGCCAGCAGCGTAACAAGACAGGACAACACTGAAGCTTTCTTT; CDR3 protein: CASSVTRQDNTEAFF
V gene: TRBV6-5; D gene: TRBD1; clone size: NA; J gene: TRBJ1-5; CDR3 DNA: TGTGCCAGCAGAACACTACAGGGGAAAGGCCAGCCCCAGCATTTT; CDR3 protein: CASRTLQGKGQPQHF
V gene: TRBV7-6; D gene: NA; clone size: NA; J gene: TRBJ2-5; CDR3 DNA: TGTGCCAGCAGCCCGAGGACAGAGGTCCGGGGGGCCCAGTACTTC; CDR3 protein: CASSPRTEVRGAQYF
V gene: TRBV27; D gene: TRBD1; clone size: NA; J gene: TRBJ2-7; CDR3 DNA: TGTGCCGTTGGACAGGCGACTTCCTACGAGCAGTACTTC; CDR3 protein: CAVGQATSYEQYF
V gene: TRBV11-2; D gene: NA; clone size: once; J gene: TRBJ2-7; CDR3 DNA: TGTGCCAGCAGCTTAGATCGGGGAGGCGAGCAGTACTTC; CDR3 protein: CASSLDRGGEQYF
V gene: TRBV21-1; D gene: NA; clone size: NA; J gene: TRBJ1-5; CDR3 DNA: TGTGCCAGCAGCGGAGAGAACTATCACGGGACACTTGGGAATAGCAATCAGCCCCAGCATTTT; CDR3 protein: CASSGENYHGTLGNSNQPQHF
V gene: TRBV7-9; D gene: TRBD1; clone size: NA; J gene: TRBJ1-1; CDR3 DNA: TGTGCCAGCAGCCGCCAGACAGGGGTTGGGACTGAAGCTTTCTTT; CDR3 protein: CASSRQTGVGTEAFF
V gene: TRBV9; D gene: TRBD1; clone size: NA; J gene: TRBJ2-5; CDR3 DNA: TGTGCCAGCAACAAAGGACAGGTGGATGAGACCCAGTACTTC; CDR3 protein: CASNKGQVDETQYF
V gene: TRBV9; D gene: NA; clone size: NA; J gene: TRBJ2-7; CDR3 DNA: TGTGCCAGCAGCGTAGGGGCTCCCAGCGGGTGGGAGCAGTACTTC; CDR3 protein: CASSVGAPSGWEQYF
V gene: TRBV7-8; D gene: NA; clone size: NA; J gene: TRBJ2-7; CDR3 DNA: TGTGCCAGCAGCGGACATCAGTCCTCCTACGAGCAGTACTTC; CDR3 protein: CASSGHQSSYEQYF
V gene: TRBV7-2; D gene: NA; clone size: NA; J gene: TRBJ1-3; CDR3 DNA: TGTGCCAGCAGTTATCCAGGGTCTGGAAACACCATATATTTT; CDR3 protein: CASSYPGSGNTIYF
V gene: TRBV6-5; D gene: NA; clone size: NA; J gene: TRBJ1-6; CDR3 DNA: TGTGCCAGCAGTTACTCGGGGGGTATAGACTCACCCCTCCACTTT; CDR3 protein: CASSYSGGIDSPLHF
V gene: TRBV7-2; D gene: NA; clone size: NA; J gene: TRBJ2-3; CDR3 DNA: TGTGCCAGCAGCTTACAGGGGTCAGATACGCAGTATTTT; CDR3 protein: CASSLQGSDTQYF
V gene: TRBV29-1; D gene: NA; clone size: NA; J gene: TRBJ1-5; CDR3 DNA: TGCAGCGTTCCGGGGGGATTCAATCAGCCCCAGCATTTT; CDR3 protein: CSVPGGFNQPQHF